The next 32 T cell receptor beta chains were all read from a single sample in a study of shared clonotypes between healthy human individuals (dated by TCRdb to 2018 to 2020). Receptors were amplified or captured by the immunoSEQ multiplex PCR assay. TCRdb provides this immuneACCESS table in a form limited to in-frame rearrangements. Some clones are lacking; in checked studies, under half of them reflect an unresolved V gene, and why the rest are absent is not known. The sample table lists about 1.1 million clones, about 80% of them with a count of one. The top ten constitute about 0.52% of the sample. The sequenced sample was memory CD4+ T cells from PBMCs. This specimen's cell subset or site label, interpreted: CD45RA-negative fraction. All receptors derive from a man younger than 30 in good health. Some clones in this sample may be carry-over from other donors' samples.

A note on this clone: This CDR3 is also generated by other DNA sequences in the sample. As DNA, the CDR3 is TGTGCCAGCAGCCCGACAGGGATGAACACTGAAGCTTTCTTT. This gives the protein CASSPTGMNTEAFF. This sequence joins TRBV2 and TRBJ1-1; 7 nucleotides align to TRBD1. CDR1 is SNHLY and CDR2 is FYNNEI in the germline V gene. The CDR3 is 14 amino acids. V lost 6 bases, J lost 0 bases, and 4 bases stayed unmatched. The entire variable domain, with the rest obtained from reference TRBV2 and TRBJ1-1, is as follows: EPEVTQTPSHQVTQMGQEVILRCVPISNHLYFYWYRQILGQKVEFLVSFYNNEISEKSEIFDDQFSVERPDGSNFTLKIRSTKLEDSAMYFCASSPTGMNTEAFFGQGTRLTVV.

The V call is TRBV5-5, the J call TRBJ1-4; 10 positions agree with TRBD1. With V trimmed by 6 bases and J by 7 bases, 3 bases remained unmatched. Germline V CDR1 and CDR2: SGHKS, YYEKEE (reference sequence). This CDR3 is 13 amino acids long. This CDR3 reads CASTTGGSEKLFF. CDR3 nucleotides: TGTGCCAGCACGACAGGGGGCAGTGAAAAACTGTTTTTT.

The chain has TRBV7-3 and TRBJ2-2; possibly TRBD1 or TRBD2 for D (5 bases each). Between the trimmed V and J ends, which lost 4 bases and 4 bases, there was a span of 13 bases. The germline V gene has CDR1 SGHTA and CDR2 FQGTGA. The CDR3 is 15 amino acids. The CDR3, as DNA: TGTGCCAGCAGCTCGAATCCGGGACGCACCGGGGAGCTGTTTTTT. This translates into CASSSNPGRTGELFF.

The rearrangement joins TRBV5-6 to TRBJ2-7; 9 positions agree with TRBD2. V trimming: 0 bases; J trimming: 1 base; junction bases outside the gene matches: 11. Germline CDR1 and CDR2: SGHDT and YYEEEE. CDR3 length equals 18 residues. The chain's CDR3 is CASSLGPSGLALSYEQYF. As DNA, the CDR3 is TGTGCCAGCAGCTTGGGGCCCAGCGGACTAGCGCTATCCTACGAGCAGTACTTC.

The V gene is TRBV29-1, the J gene TRBJ2-3; D unclear. V was clipped by 4 bases and J by 5 bases, with 4 bases between them. Germline CDR1 is SQVTM and CDR2 is ANQGSEA. This CDR3 is 10 amino acids long. In DNA, the CDR3 is TGCAGCGTTGGCCGAGATACGCAGTATTTT. This encodes CSVGRDTQYF.

This sequence joins TRBV7-3 and TRBJ2-1; TRBD1 matches at 9 bases. V shed 5 bases and J 3 bases; nucleotides not matched to a gene: 8. CDR1 is SGHTA, CDR2 FQGTGA, per germline. This CDR3 region has 16 residues. CDR3 loop: CASSQGQGSSYNEQFF. In DNA form, the CDR3 reads TGTGCCAGCAGCCAAGGACAGGGGTCCAGCTACAATGAGCAGTTCTTC.

The J gene is TRBJ2-3, the V gene TRBV5-1; D uncertain. The germline CDR1 and CDR2 sequences are SGHRS and YFSETQ. CDR3 length equals 13 residues. With 0 bases removed from V and 4 bases from J, the gap between germline ends came to 6 bases. DNA of the CDR3: TGCGCCAGCAGCTTGGAAGTTGCAGATACGCAGTATTTT. Protein: CASSLEVADTQYF.

The chain recombines TRBV9 with TRBJ1-2; the D is unclear. The V and J ends lost 4 bases and 8 bases respectively, with 12 bases between them. In germline, CDR1 is SGDLS, CDR2 YYNGEE. The CDR3 has 12 residues. CDR3 DNA sequence: TGTGCCAGCAGCCTTCTCAATGGCGGCTACACCTTC. Amino acid sequence: CASSLLNGGYTF.

This rearrangement joins TRBV5-1 to TRBJ1-5; D is perhaps TRBD1 (5 bases). The CDR3 sequence is 13 residues long. The V end was cut by 0 bases, the J end by 9 bases, with 10 bases between. Germline CDR1 is SGHRS and CDR2 is YFSETQ. CDR3 DNA sequence: TGCGCCAGCAGCTTGGCTCCAGGGTGGCCCCAGCATTTT. This translates into CASSLAPGWPQHF. Looking up the rest from reference TRBV5-1 and TRBJ1-5 gives the full variable domain: KAGVTQTPRYLIKTRGQQVTLSCSPISGHRSVSWYQQTPGQGLQFLFEYFSETQRNKGNFPGRFSGRQFSNSRSEMNVSTLELGDSALYLCASSLAPGWPQHFGDGTRLSIL.

This rearrangement joins TRBV2 to TRBJ2-7, with D perhaps assigned TRBD1 or TRBD2 (5 bases each). Per germline, CDR1 SNHLY and CDR2 FYNNEI. The V end was cut by 4 bases, the J end by 2 bases, with 15 bases between. There are 15 residues in the CDR3. The CDR3 nucleotides are TGTGCCAGCAGTGCCCTGGGACCTGGGGCCTACGAGCAGTACTTC. Residues: CASSALGPGAYEQYF. The full variable domain, its missing parts supplied by reference TRBV2 and TRBJ2-7, is EPEVTQTPSHQVTQMGQEVILRCVPISNHLYFYWYRQILGQKVEFLVSFYNNEISEKSEIFDDQFSVERPDGSNFTLKIRSTKLEDSAMYFCASSALGPGAYEQYFGPGTRLTVT.

This clone was detected once. Other DNA sequences in the sample encode the same CDR3. This chain uses TRBV28 with TRBJ1-2; no clear D. V shed 6 bases and J shed 6 bases, with 5 bases lying between them. Germline V gives CDR1 MDHEN, CDR2 SYDVKM. CDR3 length: 10 amino acids. CDR3: CASSSNGYTF. In nucleotides, the CDR3 is TGTGCCAGCAGCTCTAATGGCTACACCTTC.

V usage is TRBV7-2 and J usage is TRBJ1-1; D is ambiguous. With 5 bases removed from V and 1 base from J, the gap between germline ends came to 11 bases. Germline V CDR1 and CDR2: SGHTA, FQGNSA. CDR3 length: 14 residues. DNA of the CDR3: TGTGCCAGCAGCCTAAGGAGCCAGAACACTGAAGCTTTCTTT. The encoded protein is CASSLRSQNTEAFF.

Worth noting for this clone: Germline is not matched at one junction end, which may reflect a read error. The chain combines TRBV5-4 with TRBJ2-7; 7 nucleotides agree with TRBD2. CDR3 length: 15 amino acids. CDR1 is SGHNT and CDR2 is YYREEE in the germline V gene (reference sequence). The CDR3: CASSLDNLRAREQYF. The CDR3 DNA is TGTGCCAGCAGCTTGGACAACTTAAGGGCGCGGGAGCAGTATTTC.

The V call is TRBV27, the J call TRBJ1-1, with D possibly TRBD1 on 6 matching bases. Germline V lookup: CDR1 MNHEY, CDR2 SMNVEV (reference sequence). The CDR3 spans 15 residues. Between the trimmed V and J ends, which lost 7 bases and 0 bases, there was a span of 15 bases. DNA of the CDR3: TGTGCCAGCACCAAAAAGGGGGGGATGAACACTGAAGCTTTCTTT. This sequence encodes CASTKKGGMNTEAFF.

This rearrangement joins TRBV10-3 to TRBJ2-3, with no clear D. V gave up 0 bases and J gave up 9 bases, with 4 bases separating them. The CDR3 consists of 11 residues. The germline V gene encodes CDR1 ENHRY and CDR2 SYGVKD. The CDR3 DNA follows: TGTGCCATCAGTGAGTCAATAACGCAGTATTTT. Amino acids: CAISESITQYF.

The chain's CDR3 is CASTGASGGEDTQYF. The DNA for the CDR3 is TGTGCCAGCACCGGGGCTAGCGGGGGGGAAGATACGCAGTATTTT. The chain uses TRBV27 and TRBJ2-3, with TRBD2 matching over 12 bases. This CDR3 is 15 amino acids long. Trimming took 7 bases from V and 5 from J; bases not matched to a gene: 7. Per the germline V gene, CDR1 is MNHEY and CDR2 is SMNVEV (reference sequence).

The chain recombines TRBV9 with TRBJ2-7; D is uncertain. The CDR3 runs 14 residues. Germline CDR1 and CDR2: SGDLS and YYNGEE. The germline V and J ends were trimmed by 2 bases and 2 bases, with 11 bases remaining between them. The CDR3 DNA sequence: TGTGCCAGCAGCGTCGGCCTAGGACCCTACGAGCAGTACTTC. It is translated as CASSVGLGPYEQYF.

This clone appeared many times. V gene TRBV28 combines with J gene TRBJ2-7; 9 bases are shared with TRBD1. Germline CDR1 is MDHEN and CDR2 is SYDVKM. This CDR3 has 13 residues. Trimming removed 6 bases from V and 3 bases from J; junction bases left unmatched: 3. The CDR3 loop reads CASRDRGHYEQYF. Here the CDR3 DNA reads TGTGCCAGCAGGGACAGGGGACACTACGAGCAGTACTTC.

As regards this clone: A much larger clone differs by one base, so this may be a read error. This rearrangement joins TRBV5-4 to TRBJ1-1; TRBD1 matches at 8 bases. Unmatched junction bases numbered 1, after V lost 2 bases and J lost 1 base. There are 14 residues in the CDR3. The germline V gene encodes CDR1 SGHNT and CDR2 YYREEE (reference sequence). The CDR3 spells CASSFDRGNTEAFF. Here the CDR3 DNA reads TGTGCCAGCAGCTTTGACAGGGGGAACACTGAAGCTTTCTTT.

This chain connects TRBV7-6 to TRBJ2-1; 8 bases are shared with TRBD1. Germline V gene data show CDR1 as SGHVS and CDR2 as FNYEAQ. CDR3 length: 15 amino acids. The ends lost 1 base at V and 7 bases at J; junction bases unmatched: 6. For the CDR3, the DNA is TGTGCCAGCAGCTTAGAAGGGACAGGTAGGAATGAGCAGTTCTTC. This translates into CASSLEGTGRNEQFF.

The rearrangement uses TRBV2 and TRBJ1-4; 7 bases match TRBD1. Trimming at V came to 8 bases and at J to 5 bases, leaving 11 bases not matched to a gene. There are 15 residues in the CDR3. The germline V gene has CDR1 SNHLY and CDR2 FYNNEI. The CDR3 DNA reads as TGTGCCAGCCGCGGAAGGGACAGCAAGAATGAAAAACTGTTTTTT. Its protein is CASRGRDSKNEKLFF. The full variable domain, with the rest looked up from reference TRBV2 and TRBJ1-4, is EPEVTQTPSHQVTQMGQEVILRCVPISNHLYFYWYRQILGQKVEFLVSFYNNEISEKSEIFDDQFSVERPDGSNFTLKIRSTKLEDSAMYFCASRGRDSKNEKLFFGSGTQLSVL.

The chain has TRBV7-3 and TRBJ2-2, with D possibly being TRBD1 (7 bases). Trimming left V 5 bases short and J 4 bases short, with 14 bases between. The CDR3 has 15 amino acids. The germline CDR1 and CDR2 sequences are SGHTA and FQGTGA. CDR3 coding DNA: TGTGCCAGCAGCCCGCTTCAGGGGGGCACCGGGGAGCTGTTTTTT. Translated: CASSPLQGGTGELFF.

The chain has TRBV18 and TRBJ2-7; D ambiguous. Trimming left V 2 bases short and J 0 bases short, with 8 bases between. The CDR3 runs 14 residues. Germline CDR1 is KGHSH and CDR2 is LQKENI. The CDR3 is CASSPATSSYEQYF. The CDR3, as DNA: TGTGCCAGCTCACCAGCGACCAGCTCCTACGAGCAGTACTTC.

This clone has just a few counts. This chain joins TRBV28 and TRBJ1-1; D remains unclear. V was shortened by 5 bases and J by 3 bases, with 7 bases between the two germline ends. CDR3 size: 12 residues. Germline V gene data show CDR1 as MDHEN and CDR2 as SYDVKM. CDR3 bases: TGTGCCAGCAGTACCCGACACACTGAAGCTTTCTTT. The encoded protein is CASSTRHTEAFF.

The chain has TRBV7-8 and TRBJ2-7, with 9 bases matching TRBD1. CDR1 SGHVS and CDR2 FQNEAQ come from the germline V gene. V lost 5 bases, J lost 1 base, and 12 bases stayed unmatched. This CDR3 has 17 amino acids. Written as DNA, the CDR3 is TGTGCCAGCAGCGGGTCACGAGGGACAGGGAAATCCTACGAGCAGTACTTC. Protein sequence: CASSGSRGTGKSYEQYF.

The chain has TRBV18 and TRBJ2-7, with TRBD1 identical over 7 bases. Per germline, CDR1 KGHSH and CDR2 LQKENI. The CDR3 totals 13 residues. The junction had 6 bases not matched to a gene; V was cut back by 3 bases and J by 7 bases. The CDR3 loop is CASSPGQGEEQYF. In nucleotides, the CDR3 is TGTGCCAGCTCACCGGGGCAGGGGGAAGAGCAGTACTTC.

This clone was seen only once. This sample includes further DNA sequences coding for the same CDR3. The genes are TRBV7-9 and TRBJ2-7; no clear D. Germline loops: CDR1 SEHNR, CDR2 FQNEAQ (reference sequence). Trimming took 2 bases from V and 0 from J, leaving 11 bases between them. The CDR3 consists of 15 residues. The CDR3 reads CASSLSGTTSYEQYF. CDR3 nucleotides: TGTGCCAGCAGCTTATCCGGAACTACCTCCTACGAGCAGTACTTC.

The chain combines TRBV7-8 with TRBJ2-6, with D hard to call. There are 15 residues in the CDR3. The V gene lost 5 bases and the J gene lost 0 bases, with 8 bases spanning the gap. Looked up from germline, CDR1 is SGHVS and CDR2 is FQNEAQ. CDR3 bases: TGTGCCAGCAGCCCCCACAACTCTGGGGCCAACGTCCTGACTTTC. This translates into CASSPHNSGANVLTF.

The table lists this clone with a few counts. This chain uses TRBV10-3 with TRBJ2-1; a weak D match, TRBD1 (5 bases). Germline CDR1 ENHRY, CDR2 SYGVKD. Trimming pared 6 bases from V and 4 bases from J, leaving 7 bases between. The CDR3 length is 12 residues. The CDR3 coding sequence is TGTGCCATCAGCACAGGTTACAATGAGCAGTTCTTC. It translates to CAISTGYNEQFF.

The rearrangement uses TRBV5-6 and TRBJ2-1; 8 nucleotides match TRBD1. V dropped 2 bases and J dropped 8; count of bases not matched to a gene: 9. CDR1 is SGHDT and CDR2 is YYEEEE in the germline V gene. This CDR3 has 15 amino acids. Written as DNA, the CDR3 is TGTGCCAGCAGCTTTAGGACAGGGTATGGGGATGAGCAGTTCTTC. The encoded protein is CASSFRTGYGDEQFF.

The genes are TRBV7-6 and TRBJ2-1; D gene uncertain. Germline CDR1 and CDR2: SGHVS and FNYEAQ. The CDR3 consists of 13 residues. Trimming pared 1 base from V and 2 bases from J, leaving 3 bases between. As DNA, the CDR3 is TGTGCCAGCAGCTTAGGGACCTACAATGAGCAGTTCTTC. It encodes CASSLGTYNEQFF.

V gene TRBV19 combines with J gene TRBJ1-2, with D possibly TRBD1 on 5 matching bases. This CDR3 has 16 residues. Between the trimmed V and J ends, which lost 3 bases and 3 bases, there was a span of 17 bases. Germline V gives CDR1 LNHDA, CDR2 SQIVND (reference sequence). The CDR3 DNA reads TGTGCCAGTAGTATGATGGGGACTCCGGGGGACTATGGCTACACCTTC. The encoded protein is CASSMMGTPGDYGYTF. The full variable domain, its missing parts supplied by reference TRBV19 and TRBJ1-2, is DGGITQSPKYLFRKEGQNVTLSCEQNLNHDAMYWYRQDPGQGLRLIYYSQIVNDFQKGDIAEGYSVSREKKESFPLTVTSAQKNPTAFYLCASSMMGTPGDYGYTFGSGTRLTVV.